The following is a T cell receptor beta chain sequence with its context. Assay: immunoSEQ multiplex PCR; the TCRdb copy retains only in-frame clones and omits some. This table has 35,000 to 40,000 clones, roughly 75% appearing once. These data come from a study of blood T cell repertoires in COVID-19. Sequencing used peripheral blood. The TCR originated in a man of 80 years or more with active or convalescent COVID-19.

The CDR3 bases are TGTGCCACCAGCAGATCTACAGGGAAGAATTCACCCCTCCACTTT. This gives the protein CATSRSTGKNSPLHF. This sequence joins TRBV15 and TRBJ1-6; D possibly corresponds to TRBD1 (6 bases). Germline V gene lookup returns CDR1 LNHNV and CDR2 YYDKDF (reference sequence). This CDR3 is built from 15 residues. The V end was cut by 2 bases, the J end by 7 bases, with 12 bases between. Looking up the rest from reference TRBV15 and TRBJ1-6 gives the full variable domain: DAMVIQNPRYQVTQFGKPVTLSCSQTLNHNVMYWYQQKSSQAPKLLFHYYDKDFNNEADTPDNFQSRRPNTSFCFLDIRSPGLGDTAMYLCATSRSTGKNSPLHFGNGTRLTVT.